These 4 T cell receptor beta chains originate from one sample sequenced in a study of shared clonotypes between healthy human individuals. Sequenced by immunoSEQ multiplex PCR; TCRdb stores in-frame clones only, minus some. This table has some 470,000 clones, 60% to 85% appearing once. Sequencing was performed on PBMCs. The receptor set was obtained from a woman in her thirties or forties in good health. Some clones in this sample may be carry-over from other donors' samples.

A word on this clone: Because the CDR3 is missing its conserved closing phenylalanine or tryptophan, this is likely a read error. The chain is built from TRBV29-1 and TRBJ2-3; 7 bases map to TRBD1. The CDR3 runs to 15 residues. Trimming removed 7 bases from V and 3 bases from J; junction bases left unmatched: 13. Germline CDR1 is SQVTM and CDR2 is ANQGSEA. CDR3 loop: CSATDRKGKTDTQYL. CDR3 nucleotides: TGCAGCGCCACGGACAGGAAGGGTAAGACAGATACGCAGTATCTT.

The J gene is TRBJ1-1, the V gene TRBV28; no firm D call. Germline CDR1 and CDR2: MDHEN and SYDVKM. Between the trimmed V and J ends, which lost 3 bases and 5 bases, there was a span of 13 bases. This CDR3 is 14 amino acids long. The CDR3 region is CASSFSSGETEAFF. CDR3 nucleotides: TGTGCCAGCAGTTTTTCGAGTGGAGAGACTGAAGCTTTCTTT. Complete variable domain (other parts from reference TRBV28 and TRBJ1-1): DVKVTQSSRYLVKRTGEKVFLECVQDMDHENMFWYRQDPGLGLRLIYFSYDVKMKEKGDIPEGYSVSREKKERFSLILESASTNQTSMYLCASSFSSGETEAFFGQGTRLTVV.

The chain is built from TRBV27 and TRBJ1-1, with 10 bases matching TRBD1. Germline-derived CDR1 and CDR2 are MNHEY and SMNVEV (reference sequence). The ends lost 4 bases at V and 1 base at J; junction bases unmatched: 6. The CDR3 loop spans 16 amino acids. Here the CDR3 DNA reads TGTGCCAGCAGTTCCCGGGACAGGGGCCCGAACACTGAAGCTTTCTTT. Amino acid sequence: CASSSRDRGPNTEAFF.

This chain joins TRBV4-1 and TRBJ2-7; no reliable D call. V lost 0 bases to trimming and J lost 6 bases, with 3 bases between them. CDR1 MGHRA and CDR2 YSYEKL come from the germline V gene. This CDR3 region has 11 residues. CDR3 loop: CASSQDREQYF. DNA of the CDR3: TGCGCCAGCAGCCAAGACCGCGAGCAGTACTTC.